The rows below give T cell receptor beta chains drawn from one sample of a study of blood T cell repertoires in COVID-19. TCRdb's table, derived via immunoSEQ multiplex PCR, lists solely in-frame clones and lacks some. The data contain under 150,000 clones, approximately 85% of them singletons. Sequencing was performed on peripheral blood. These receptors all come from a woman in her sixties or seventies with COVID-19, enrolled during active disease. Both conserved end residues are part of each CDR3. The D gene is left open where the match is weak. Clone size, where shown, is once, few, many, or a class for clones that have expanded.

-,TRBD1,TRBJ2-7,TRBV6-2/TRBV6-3,TGTGCCAGCAGTAGAACCGGGACAGGGGTTTTTCACGAGCAGTACTTC,CASSRTGTGVFHEQYF
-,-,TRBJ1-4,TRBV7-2,TGTGCCAGCAGCTTAGAGGGGTATGCAACTAATGAAAAACTGTTTTTT,CASSLEGYATNEKLFF
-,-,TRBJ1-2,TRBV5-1,TGCGCCAGCGCGGGGGGAATAGAGGGCTACACCTTC,CASAGGIEGYTF
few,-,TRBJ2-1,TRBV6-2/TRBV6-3,TGTGCCAGCAGTTACCTTAGCTACAATGAGCAGTTCTTC,CASSYLSYNEQFF
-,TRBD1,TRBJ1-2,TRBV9,TGTGCCAGCAGCGTCGGGACAGCGGTGAACTATGGCTACACCTTC,CASSVGTAVNYGYTF
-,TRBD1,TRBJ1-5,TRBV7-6,TGTGCCAGCAGCACGGGACAGGGGGAAATACAGCCCCAGCATTTT,CASSTGQGEIQPQHF
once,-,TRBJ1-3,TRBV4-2,TGTGCCAGCAGCCAGGGGTCGGCGGGGGCTGGAAACACCATATATTTT,CASSQGSAGAGNTIYF
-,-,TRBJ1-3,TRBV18,TGTGCCAGCTCACCATTGGACAGCTCTGGAAACACCATATATTTT,CASSPLDSSGNTIYF
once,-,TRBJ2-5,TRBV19,TGTGCCAGTAGTATAGGCCCGGCCAGGGCCCAGTACTTC,CASSIGPARAQYF
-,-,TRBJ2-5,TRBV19,TGTGCCAGTAGTATGGGGTTGGAGGGGGGGGAGACCCAGTACTTC,CASSMGLEGGETQYF
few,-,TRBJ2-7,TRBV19,TGTGCCAGTAAGGAGGGCAGGGACGCCTACGAGCAGTACTTC,CASKEGRDAYEQYF
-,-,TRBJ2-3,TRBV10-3,TGTGCCATCAGTGATCTGGGGGCGCTGAGCGATACGCAGTATTTT,CAISDLGALSDTQYF
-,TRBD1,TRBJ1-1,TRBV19,TGTGCCAGTCGGGGACAGCCCAGGGGGAATCTTAACACTGAAGCTTTCTTT,CASRGQPRGNLNTEAFF
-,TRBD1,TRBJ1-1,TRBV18,TGTGCCAGCTCACCAGGACAAGACAGGGGGGTGAACACTGAAGCTTTCTTT,CASSPGQDRGVNTEAFF
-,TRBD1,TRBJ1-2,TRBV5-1,TGCGCCAGCAGCCGCGGGACAGGGGAGAACTATGGCTACACCTTC,CASSRGTGENYGYTF
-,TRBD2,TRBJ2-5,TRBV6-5,TGTGCCAGCAGTACGGGACTAGCTGGCGAGACCCAGTACTTC,CASSTGLAGETQYF
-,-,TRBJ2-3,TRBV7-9,TGTGCCAGCAGCGTAGGGCCTAGTTACGTGCAGTATTTT,CASSVGPSYVQYF
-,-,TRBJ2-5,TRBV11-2,TGTGCCAGCAGCTTAGATTCCCATCAAGAGACCCAGTACTTC,CASSLDSHQETQYF
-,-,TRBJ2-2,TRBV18,TGTGCCAGCTCAACCCAAACTGACACCGGGGAGCTGTTTTTT,CASSTQTDTGELFF
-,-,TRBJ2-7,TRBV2,TGTGCCAGCAGTCCCCGATTAGTTACGTACGAGCAGTACTTC,CASSPRLVTYEQYF
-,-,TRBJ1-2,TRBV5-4,TGTGCCAGCAGCTTGGACCAGGGATACTATGGCTACACCTTC,CASSLDQGYYGYTF
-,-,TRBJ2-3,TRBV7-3,TGTGCCAGCAGCTTGACTGGCACAGATACGCAGTATTTT,CASSLTGTDTQYF
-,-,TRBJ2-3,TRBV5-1,TGCGCCAGCAGCTTGGGTTGGGGGCAGGGCACAGATACGCAGTATTTT,CASSLGWGQGTDTQYF
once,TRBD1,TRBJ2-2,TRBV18,TGTGCCAGCTCCTGGGACAGGCTGAACACCGGGGAGCTGTTTTTT,CASSWDRLNTGELFF
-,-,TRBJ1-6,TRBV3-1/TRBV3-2,TGTGCCAGCAGCCAGCCTCGAACCCTTAGCTCCTATAATTCACCCCTCCACTTT,CASSQPRTLSSYNSPLHF
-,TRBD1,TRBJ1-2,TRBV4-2,TGTGCCAGCAGCCCCCCCGGACAGGCTCGGAAGCTAGGATATGGCTACACCTTC,CASSPPGQARKLGYGYTF
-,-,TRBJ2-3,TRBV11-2,TGTGCCAGCAGCCGGTACGCCGCCCGCGATACGCAGTATTTT,CASSRYAARDTQYF
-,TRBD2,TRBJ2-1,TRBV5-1,TGCGCCAGCAGCTTGGCCCTAGCGGGGGGCTACAATGAGCAGTTCTTC,CASSLALAGGYNEQFF
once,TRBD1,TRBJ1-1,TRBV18,TGTGCCAGCTCAGACGGACAGGTGGGAGACACTGAAGCTTTCTTT,CASSDGQVGDTEAFF
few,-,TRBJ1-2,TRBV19,TGTGCCAGTAGTATAGTATCGGGGTATGGCTACACCTTC,CASSIVSGYGYTF
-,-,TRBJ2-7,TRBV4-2,TGTGCCAGCAGCCAAGATCCCCCGGGCCAGGGGTCCTACGAGCAGTACTTC,CASSQDPPGQGSYEQYF
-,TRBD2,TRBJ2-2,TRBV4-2,TGTGCCAGCAGCCAAGAGGCTAGCGGGAATCCCACCGGGGAGCTGTTTTTT,CASSQEASGNPTGELFF
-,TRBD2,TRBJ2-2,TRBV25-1,TGTGCCAGCAGTGAACGACGGGGGGGTTCCACCGGGGAGCTGTTTTTT,CASSERRGGSTGELFF
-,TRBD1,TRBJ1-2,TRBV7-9,TGTGCCAGCAGCGACGAACCCGGGACAGGGGGGTATGGCTACACCTTC,CASSDEPGTGGYGYTF
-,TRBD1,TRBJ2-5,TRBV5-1,TGCGCCAGCAGCTTTCAGGGGGCGCGGGAGACCCAGTACTTC,CASSFQGARETQYF
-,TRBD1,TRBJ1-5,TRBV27,TGTGCCAGCAGTTCTACTTCCGGGACAGGGAGATTTAGCAATCAGCCCCAGCATTTT,CASSSTSGTGRFSNQPQHF
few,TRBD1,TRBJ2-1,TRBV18,TGTGCCAGCTCACCTCCGGGACAGGGTGGAGAGCAGTTCTTC,CASSPPGQGGEQFF
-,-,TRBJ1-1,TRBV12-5,TGTGCTAGTGCCCTTATGAACACTGAAGCTTTCTTT,CASALMNTEAFF
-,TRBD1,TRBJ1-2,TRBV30,TGTGCCTGGACCGGACAGGGATATGGCTACACCTTC,CAWTGQGYGYTF
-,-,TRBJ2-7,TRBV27,TGTGCCAGCAGTGTGCTATTACAGGGATCCTACGAGCAGTACTTC,CASSVLLQGSYEQYF
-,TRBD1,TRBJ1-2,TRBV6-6,TGTGCCACTACGACAGGGAGTTGGCAATATGGCTACACCTTC,CATTTGSWQYGYTF
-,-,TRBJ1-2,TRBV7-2,TGTGCCAGCAGCGTCGGACACGACTATGGCTACACCTTC,CASSVGHDYGYTF
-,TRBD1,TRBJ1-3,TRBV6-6,TGTGCCAGCAGTTACGGACAGGGTGATGGAAACACCATATATTTT,CASSYGQGDGNTIYF
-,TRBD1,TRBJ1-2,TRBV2,TGTGCCAGCAGTATCAACAGGGGGGATGGATATGGCTACACCTTC,CASSINRGDGYGYTF
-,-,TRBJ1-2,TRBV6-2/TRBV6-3,TGTGCCAGCAGCCGACAGTTCTATGGCTACACCTTC,CASSRQFYGYTF
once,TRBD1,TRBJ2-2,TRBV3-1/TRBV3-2,TGTGCCAGCAGCCCCTTGGGACAGGGCCGGGACGGGGAGCTGTTTTTT,CASSPLGQGRDGELFF
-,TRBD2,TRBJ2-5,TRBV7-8,TGTGCCAGCAGCCAGGTCCCTAGCGGGGGGGCCTTCTGGGAGACCCAGTACTTC,CASSQVPSGGAFWETQYF
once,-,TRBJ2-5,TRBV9,TGTGCCAGCAGCAGACGGGGGTCGGTGGAGACCCAGTACTTC,CASSRRGSVETQYF
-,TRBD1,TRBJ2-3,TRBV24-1,TGTGCCACCAGTGACCACGGACAGGGGACAGTTACGCAGTATTTT,CATSDHGQGTVTQYF
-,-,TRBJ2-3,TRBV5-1,TGCGCCAGCAGCTTGGGAGGCGCAGATACGCAGTATTTT,CASSLGGADTQYF
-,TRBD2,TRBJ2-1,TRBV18,TGTGCCAGCTCACCCGCGGGGGAATACAATGAGCAGTTCTTC,CASSPAGEYNEQFF
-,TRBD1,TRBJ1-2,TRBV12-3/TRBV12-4,TGTGCCAGCACCTACAGGGGTAACTATGGCTACACCTTC,CASTYRGNYGYTF
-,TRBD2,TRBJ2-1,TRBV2,TGTGCCAGCAGTGACGTCCTAGCGGGGGGGATACAGTTCTTC,CASSDVLAGGIQFF